Shown below are 7 T cell receptor beta chains from a single sample sequenced in a study of shared clonotypes between healthy human individuals. The repertoire was sequenced with immunoSEQ multiplex PCR; TCRdb's copy has only in-frame clones and lacks some. The sample consists of more than 2,000,000 clones, 90% to 95% of them appearing once. The sequencing sample was made of naive CD4+ T cells from PBMCs. As for subset: CD45RA+ positively selected. These receptors came from a man aged 18 to 29 in good health. Some clones in this sample may be carry-over from other donors' samples.

The J gene is TRBJ2-2, the V gene TRBV7-9; D is unresolved. This CDR3 region has 9 residues. Germline V gives CDR1 SEHNR, CDR2 FQNEAQ (reference sequence). Trimming stripped 11 bases from V and 10 bases from J, with 8 bases between. CDR3 coding DNA: TGTGCCCCCAGTGCGGAGCTGTTTTTT. Amino acid sequence: CAPSAELFF. Full variable domain (missing parts from reference TRBV7-9 and TRBJ2-2): DTGVSQNPRHKITKRGQNVTFRCDPISEHNRLYWYRQTLGQGPEFLTYFQNEAQLEKSRLLSDRFSAERPKGSFSTLEIQRTEQGDSAMYLCAPSAELFFGEGSRLTVL.

CDR3 sequence: CASSHPRDRRYEQYF. CDR3 DNA sequence: TGTGCCAGCAGTCATCCCCGGGACAGAAGATACGAGCAGTACTTC. The chain has TRBV28 and TRBJ2-7, with TRBD1 identical over 7 bases. Per the germline V gene, CDR1 is MDHEN and CDR2 is SYDVKM. J lost 4 bases, V lost 5 bases, and 11 bases had no gene match. The CDR3 extends over 15 amino acids.

J is TRBJ1-2 and V is TRBV6-4; D perhaps matches TRBD1 (5 bases). The germline CDR1 and CDR2 sequences are MRHNA and SNTAGT. This CDR3 has 12 amino acids. The ends were cut back, 6 bases at V and 8 bases at J, with 13 bases in the middle. CDR3 amino acids: CASRARVQGYTF. CDR3 coding DNA: TGTGCCAGCAGGGCCAGGGTTCAGGGCTACACCTTC.

The chain links TRBV28 to TRBJ2-5, with 7 bases aligning to TRBD1. The V and J ends lost 2 bases and 2 bases, in that order; junction bases with no gene match: 5. This CDR3 has 15 amino acids. Per the germline V gene, CDR1 is MDHEN and CDR2 is SYDVKM. The CDR3 nucleotides read TGTGCCAGCAGTTTACAGGGGGACGGACAAGAGACCCAGTACTTC. This codes for CASSLQGDGQETQYF.

This rearrangement joins TRBV5-5 to TRBJ2-2; 7 nucleotides align to TRBD1. The V gene end was trimmed by 5 bases and the J gene end by 0 bases; junction bases not matched to a gene: 4. CDR1 and CDR2 from the germline V gene are SGHKS and YYEKEE (reference sequence). The CDR3 covers 15 residues. CDR3 DNA sequence: TGTGCCAGCAGACCCCAGGGGGCGAACACCGGGGAGCTGTTTTTT. Translating it yields CASRPQGANTGELFF.

The chain combines TRBV15 with TRBJ2-7; D gene uncertain. In germline, CDR1 is LNHNV, CDR2 YYDKDF (reference sequence). This CDR3 comprises 15 residues. V was clipped by 1 base and J by 5 bases, with 15 bases between them. DNA for the CDR3: TGTGCCACCAGCAGAGTTCGATTTTCCCAGAACGAGCAGTACTTC. It specifies CATSRVRFSQNEQYF.

This chain links TRBV9 with TRBJ1-1; D possibly corresponds to TRBD1 (5 bases). CDR3 length: 14 amino acids. From germline, CDR1 is SGDLS and CDR2 YYNGEE. V was cut by 3 bases and J by 3 bases, with 12 bases left in between. CDR3 amino acids: CASSGGWGDTEAFF. The DNA for the CDR3 is TGTGCCAGCAGCGGAGGGTGGGGGGACACTGAAGCTTTCTTT.